The text below deals with one T cell receptor (beta chain). Sequencing was performed with immunoSEQ multiplex PCR; in TCRdb, only in-frame clones are kept and a portion is missing. The repertoire holds under 200,000 clones, with just under 90% as singletons. The sample is drawn from a study of blood T cell repertoires in COVID-19. Trimming took 4 bases from V and 3 from J; bases not matched to a gene: 6. Germline V gene sequence: CDR1 SGHNT, CDR2 YYREEE (reference sequence). The CDR3 extends over 14 amino acids. V is TRBV5-4 and J is TRBJ2-5, with TRBD1 matching over 7 bases. The sequencing input was peripheral blood. The sequence was obtained from a man younger than 30 with active or convalescent COVID-19. The CDR3 reads CASSPIGQEETQYF. CDR3 in DNA: TGTGCCAGCAGCCCTATCGGACAGGAAGAGACCCAGTACTTC.